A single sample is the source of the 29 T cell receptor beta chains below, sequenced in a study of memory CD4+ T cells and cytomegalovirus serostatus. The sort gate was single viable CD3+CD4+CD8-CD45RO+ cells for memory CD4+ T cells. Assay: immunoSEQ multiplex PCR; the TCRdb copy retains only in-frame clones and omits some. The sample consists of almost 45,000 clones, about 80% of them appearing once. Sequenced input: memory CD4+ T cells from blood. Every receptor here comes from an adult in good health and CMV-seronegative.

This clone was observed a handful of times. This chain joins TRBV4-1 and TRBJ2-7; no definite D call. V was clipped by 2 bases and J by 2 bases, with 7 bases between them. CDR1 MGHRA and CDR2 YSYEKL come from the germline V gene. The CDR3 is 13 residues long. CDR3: CASSQLFAYEQYF. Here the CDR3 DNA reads TGCGCCAGCAGCCAACTATTTGCCTACGAGCAGTACTTC.

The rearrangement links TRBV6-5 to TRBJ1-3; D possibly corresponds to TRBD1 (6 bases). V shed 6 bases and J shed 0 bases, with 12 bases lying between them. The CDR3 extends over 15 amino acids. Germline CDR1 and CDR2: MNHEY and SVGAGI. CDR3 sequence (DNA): TGTGCCAGCAGCTTGACAGGCGGCTCTGGAAACACCATATATTTT. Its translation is CASSLTGGSGNTIYF.

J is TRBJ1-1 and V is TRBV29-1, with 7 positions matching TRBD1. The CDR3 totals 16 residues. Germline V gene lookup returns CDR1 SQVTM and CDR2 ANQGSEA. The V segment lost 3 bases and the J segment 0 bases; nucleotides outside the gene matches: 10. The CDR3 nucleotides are TGCAGCGTTGAGTTCAACAGGGGACCCATGAACACTGAAGCTTTCTTT. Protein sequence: CSVEFNRGPMNTEAFF.

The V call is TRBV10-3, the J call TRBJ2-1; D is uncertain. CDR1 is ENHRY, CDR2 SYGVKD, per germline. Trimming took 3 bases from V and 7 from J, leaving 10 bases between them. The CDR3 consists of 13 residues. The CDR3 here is CAISDQDPNEQFF. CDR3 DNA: TGTGCCATCAGTGACCAGGACCCTAATGAGCAGTTCTTC.

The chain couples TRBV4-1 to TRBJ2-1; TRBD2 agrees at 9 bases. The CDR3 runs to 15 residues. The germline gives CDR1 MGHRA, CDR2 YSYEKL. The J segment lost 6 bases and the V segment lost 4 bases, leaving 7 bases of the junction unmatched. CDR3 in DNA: TGCGCCAGCAGCCCTATAGCGGGAGCCTCCAATGAGCAGTTCTTC. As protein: CASSPIAGASNEQFF.

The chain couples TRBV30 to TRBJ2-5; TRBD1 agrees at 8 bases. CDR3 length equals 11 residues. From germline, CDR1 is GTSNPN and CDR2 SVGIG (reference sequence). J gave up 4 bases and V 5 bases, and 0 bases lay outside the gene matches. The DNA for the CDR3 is TGTGCCTGGGGACAGGGAGAGACCCAGTACTTC. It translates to CAWGQGETQYF.

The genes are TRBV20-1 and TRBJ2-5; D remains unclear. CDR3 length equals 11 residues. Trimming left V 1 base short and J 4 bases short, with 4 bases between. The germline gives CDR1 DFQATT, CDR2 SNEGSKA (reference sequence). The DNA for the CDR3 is TGCAGTGCTAGAGTAGGAGAGACCCAGTACTTC. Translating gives CSARVGETQYF.

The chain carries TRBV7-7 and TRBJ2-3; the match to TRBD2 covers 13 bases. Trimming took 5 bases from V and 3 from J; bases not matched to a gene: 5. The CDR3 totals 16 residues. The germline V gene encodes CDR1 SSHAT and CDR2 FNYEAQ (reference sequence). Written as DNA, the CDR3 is TGTGCCAGCAGCCCCTGGACTAGCGGGAGAACAGATACGCAGTATTTT. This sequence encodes CASSPWTSGRTDTQYF.

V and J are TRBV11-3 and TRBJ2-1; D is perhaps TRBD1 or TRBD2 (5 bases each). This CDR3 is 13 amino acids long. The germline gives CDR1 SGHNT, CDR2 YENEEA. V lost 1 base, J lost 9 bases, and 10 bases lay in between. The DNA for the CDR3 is TGTGCCAGCAGCTTAGTTGTTGGGGGTGAGCAGTTCTTC. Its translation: CASSLVVGGEQFF.

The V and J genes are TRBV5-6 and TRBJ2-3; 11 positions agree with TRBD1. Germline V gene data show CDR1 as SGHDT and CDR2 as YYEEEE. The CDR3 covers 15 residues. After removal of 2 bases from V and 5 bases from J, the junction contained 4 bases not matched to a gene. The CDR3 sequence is CASSFSGTGGDTQYF. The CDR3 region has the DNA TGTGCCAGCAGCTTCTCGGGGACAGGGGGAGATACGCAGTATTTT.

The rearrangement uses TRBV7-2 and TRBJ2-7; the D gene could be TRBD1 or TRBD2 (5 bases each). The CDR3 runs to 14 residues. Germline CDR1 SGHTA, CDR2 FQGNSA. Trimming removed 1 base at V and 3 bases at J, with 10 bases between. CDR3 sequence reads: CASSLGGFLYEQYF. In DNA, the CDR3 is TGTGCCAGCAGCTTAGGGGGGTTCCTCTACGAGCAGTACTTC.

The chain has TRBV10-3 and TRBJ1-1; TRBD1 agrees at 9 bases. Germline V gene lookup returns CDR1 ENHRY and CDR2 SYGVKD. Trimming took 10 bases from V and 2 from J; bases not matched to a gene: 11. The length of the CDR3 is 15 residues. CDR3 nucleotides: TGTGCCACCTGGTCCGGGACAGGGATCAACACTGAAGCTTTCTTT. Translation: CATWSGTGINTEAFF.

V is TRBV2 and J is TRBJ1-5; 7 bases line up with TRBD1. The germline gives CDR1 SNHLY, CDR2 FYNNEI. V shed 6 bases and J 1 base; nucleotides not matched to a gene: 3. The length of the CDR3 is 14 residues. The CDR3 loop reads CASRKGASNQPQHF. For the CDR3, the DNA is TGTGCCAGCAGGAAGGGGGCGAGCAATCAGCCCCAGCATTTT.

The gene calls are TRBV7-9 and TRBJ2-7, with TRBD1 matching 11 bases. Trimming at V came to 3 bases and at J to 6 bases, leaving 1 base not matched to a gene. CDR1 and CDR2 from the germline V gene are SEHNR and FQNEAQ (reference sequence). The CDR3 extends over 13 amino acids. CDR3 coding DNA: TGTGCCAGCAGCTTGGGGACAGGGGGCGAGCAGTACTTC. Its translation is CASSLGTGGEQYF.

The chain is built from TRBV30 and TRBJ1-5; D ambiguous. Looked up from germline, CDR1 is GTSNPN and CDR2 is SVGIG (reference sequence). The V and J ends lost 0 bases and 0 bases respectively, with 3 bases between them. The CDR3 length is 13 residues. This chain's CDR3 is CAWSVGSNQPQHF. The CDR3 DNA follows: TGTGCCTGGAGTGTAGGTAGCAATCAGCCCCAGCATTTT. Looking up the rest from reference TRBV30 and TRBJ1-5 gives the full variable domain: SQTIHQWPATLVQPVGSPLSLECTVEGTSNPNLYWYRQAAGRGLQLLFYSVGIGQISSEVPQNLSASRPQDRQFILSSKKLLLSDSGFYLCAWSVGSNQPQHFGDGTRLSIL.

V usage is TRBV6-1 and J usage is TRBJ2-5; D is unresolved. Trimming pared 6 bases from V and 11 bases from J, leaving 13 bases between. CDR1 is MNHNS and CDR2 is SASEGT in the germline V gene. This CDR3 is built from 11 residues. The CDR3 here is CASSPWYVQYF. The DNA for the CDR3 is TGTGCCAGCAGCCCCTGGTACGTGCAGTACTTC.

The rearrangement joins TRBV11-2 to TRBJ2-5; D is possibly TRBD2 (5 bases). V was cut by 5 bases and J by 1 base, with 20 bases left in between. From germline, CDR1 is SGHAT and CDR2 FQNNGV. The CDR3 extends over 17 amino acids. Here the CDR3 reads CASSQAATGAGQETQYF. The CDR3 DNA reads TGTGCCAGCAGCCAAGCTGCAACGGGTGCGGGCCAAGAGACCCAGTACTTC.

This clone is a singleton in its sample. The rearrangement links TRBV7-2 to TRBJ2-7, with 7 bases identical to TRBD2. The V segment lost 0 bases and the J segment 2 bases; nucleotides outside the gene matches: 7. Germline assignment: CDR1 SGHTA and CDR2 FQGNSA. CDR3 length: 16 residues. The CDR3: CASSLAVASGAYEQYF. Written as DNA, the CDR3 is TGTGCCAGCAGCTTAGCGGTAGCTAGCGGAGCCTACGAGCAGTACTTC.

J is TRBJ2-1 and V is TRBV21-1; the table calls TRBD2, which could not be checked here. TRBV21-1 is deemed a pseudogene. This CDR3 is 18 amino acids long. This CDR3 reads CASSKTGLAGATYNEQFF. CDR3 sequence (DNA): TGTGCCAGCAGCAAAACAGGACTAGCGGGAGCAACCTACAATGAGCAGTTCTTC.

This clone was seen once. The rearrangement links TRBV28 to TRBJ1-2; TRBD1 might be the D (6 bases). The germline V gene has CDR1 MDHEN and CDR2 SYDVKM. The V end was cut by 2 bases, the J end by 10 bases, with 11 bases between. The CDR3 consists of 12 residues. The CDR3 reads CASSLGTGAYTF. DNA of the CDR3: TGTGCCAGCAGTTTAGGGACGGGGGCCTACACCTTC.

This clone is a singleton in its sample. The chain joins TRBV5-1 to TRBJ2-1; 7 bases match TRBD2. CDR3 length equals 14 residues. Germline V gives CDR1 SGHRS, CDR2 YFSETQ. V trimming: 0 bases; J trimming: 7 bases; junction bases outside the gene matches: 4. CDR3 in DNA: TGCGCCAGCAGCTTGGGGTACGGGGGGAATGAGCAGTTCTTC. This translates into CASSLGYGGNEQFF.

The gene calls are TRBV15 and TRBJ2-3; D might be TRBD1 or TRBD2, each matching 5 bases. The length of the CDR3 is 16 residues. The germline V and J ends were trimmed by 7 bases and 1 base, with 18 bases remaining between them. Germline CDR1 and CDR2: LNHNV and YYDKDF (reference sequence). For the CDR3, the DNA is TGTGCCACCACTAAATTTACTGGGACCCGCACAGATACGCAGTATTTT. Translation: CATTKFTGTRTDTQYF.

The chain's CDR3 is CSVEVSPGEKLFF. In nucleotides, the CDR3 is TGCAGCGTTGAGGTCTCCCCGGGGGAAAAACTGTTTTTT. The rearrangement uses TRBV29-1 and TRBJ1-4; no reliable D call. CDR1 is SQVTM, CDR2 ANQGSEA, per germline. With 3 bases removed from V and 8 bases from J, the gap between germline ends came to 13 bases. The CDR3 consists of 13 residues.

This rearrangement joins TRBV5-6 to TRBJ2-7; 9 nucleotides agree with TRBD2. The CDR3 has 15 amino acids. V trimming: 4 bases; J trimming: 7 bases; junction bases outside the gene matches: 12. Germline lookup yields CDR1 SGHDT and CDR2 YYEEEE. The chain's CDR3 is CASSPGTSWAREQYF. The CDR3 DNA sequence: TGTGCCAGCAGCCCGGGGACTAGCTGGGCACGGGAGCAGTACTTC.

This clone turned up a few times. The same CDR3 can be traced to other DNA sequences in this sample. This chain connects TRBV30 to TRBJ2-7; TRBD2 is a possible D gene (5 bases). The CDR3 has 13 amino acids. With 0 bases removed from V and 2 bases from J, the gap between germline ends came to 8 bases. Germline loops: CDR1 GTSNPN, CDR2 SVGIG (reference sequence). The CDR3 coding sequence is TGTGCCTGGAGTGTGGAGGCGGCCTACGAGCAGTACTTC. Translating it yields CAWSVEAAYEQYF. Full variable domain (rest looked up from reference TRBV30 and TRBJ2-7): SQTIHQWPATLVQPVGSPLSLECTVEGTSNPNLYWYRQAAGRGLQLLFYSVGIGQISSEVPQNLSASRPQDRQFILSSKKLLLSDSGFYLCAWSVEAAYEQYFGPGTRLTVT.

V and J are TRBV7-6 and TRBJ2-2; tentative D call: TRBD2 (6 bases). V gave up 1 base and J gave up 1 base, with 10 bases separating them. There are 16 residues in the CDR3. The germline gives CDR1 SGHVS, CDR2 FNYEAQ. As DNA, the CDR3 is TGTGCCAGCAGCTTAGTTCCAGCGGGGAACACCGGGGAGCTGTTTTTT. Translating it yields CASSLVPAGNTGELFF.

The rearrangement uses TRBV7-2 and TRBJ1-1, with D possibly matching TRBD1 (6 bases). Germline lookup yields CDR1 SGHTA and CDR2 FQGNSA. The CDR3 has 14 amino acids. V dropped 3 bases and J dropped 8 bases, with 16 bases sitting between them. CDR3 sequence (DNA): TGTGCCAGCAGCTTTAACCCCGGACAGCTAGAAGCTTTCTTT. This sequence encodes CASSFNPGQLEAFF.

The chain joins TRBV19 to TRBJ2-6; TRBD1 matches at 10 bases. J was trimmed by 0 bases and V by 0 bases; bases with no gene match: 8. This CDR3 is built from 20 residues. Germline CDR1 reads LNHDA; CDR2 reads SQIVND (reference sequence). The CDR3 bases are TGTGCCAGTAGTATAGATATGAGGGACAGGGGAAGCTCTGGGGCCAACGTCCTGACTTTC. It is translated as CASSIDMRDRGSSGANVLTF.

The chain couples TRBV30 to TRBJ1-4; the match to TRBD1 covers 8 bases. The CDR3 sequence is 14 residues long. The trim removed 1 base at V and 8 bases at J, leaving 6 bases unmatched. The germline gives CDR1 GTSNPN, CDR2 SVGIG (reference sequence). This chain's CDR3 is CAWSGRTGTEKLFF. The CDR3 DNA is TGTGCCTGGAGTGGGAGGACAGGGACAGAAAAACTGTTTTTT.